This TCR beta chain is drawn from a study of Ad26.COV2.S vaccination and SARS-CoV-2 variants. Findings and limits, study-wide: Similar non-spike TCR breadth was seen in vaccine and placebo recipients. Placebo recipients trailed vaccine recipients in spike-specific TCR breadth. After vaccination, substantial breadth of spike-specific CD8+ and CD4+ responses was reported.

Points on this clone: As yet, its antigen is unknown.

The CDR3 covers 14 residues. Germline CDR1 reads SGHAT; CDR2 reads FQNNGV. V shed 0 bases and J shed 1 base, with 7 bases lying between them. Method: immunoSEQ multiplex PCR; TCRdb's copy keeps in-frame clones and lacks some. The table records about 180,000 clones, approximately 88% of them present only once. The TCR sequence derives from a human donor who had recovered from COVID-19. The chain recombines TRBV11-2 with TRBJ2-7; D is ambiguous. The sample here was peripheral blood, taken after recovery from COVID-19. The CDR3 protein is CASSLDAFSYEQYF. In nucleotides, the CDR3 is TGTGCCAGCAGCTTAGATGCTTTTTCCTACGAGCAGTACTTC.